Listed here are 25 T cell receptor beta chains from one sample, sequenced in a study of T-cell reconstitution after alpha-beta-depleted transplantation in children. A TCRbeta library incorporating unique molecular identifiers was prepared. Via MiXCR, TCRdb re-called the PCR reads, giving one row per CDR3 protein. The data hold around 360,000 distinct CDR3 sequences, with approximately 10% observed a single time. This material consisted of PBMCs from the stem cell graft donor, taken from the stem cell graft. The receptors stem from a human donor who donated a stem cell graft to a child with acute lymphoblastic leukemia.

This clonotype was observed a handful of times. J is TRBJ1-1 and V is TRBV29-1, with a tentative D call TRBD1 (6 bases). The CDR3 runs 11 residues. Trimming shortened V by 5 bases and J by 6 bases, and 10 bases separated the two germline ends. CDR1 is SQVTM, CDR2 ANQGSEA, per germline. The CDR3 loop is CSVSGGAEAFF. CDR3 DNA sequence: TGCAGCGTTTCGGGGGGCGCTGAAGCTTTCTTT.

This clonotype was detected a few times. The CDR3 loop is CASSVDSYNTGELFF. In nucleotides, the CDR3 is TGTGCCAGCAGCGTAGACAGCTATAACACCGGGGAGCTGTTTTTT. This sequence joins TRBV9 and TRBJ2-2; D uncertain. Trimming pared 0 bases from V and 2 bases from J, leaving 8 bases between. The CDR3 sequence is 15 residues long. The V gene's germline CDR1 is SGDLS and CDR2 YYNGEE.

J is TRBJ2-7 and V is TRBV3-1, with D possibly TRBD2 on 7 matching bases. The CDR3 covers 16 residues. Germline V gene data show CDR1 as LGHDT and CDR2 as YNNKEL (reference sequence). With 3 bases removed from V and 4 bases from J, the gap between germline ends came to 19 bases. CDR3 residues: CASSHALRGRGYEQYF. DNA of the CDR3: TGTGCCAGCAGCCACGCCCTGCGGGGGCGCGGGTACGAGCAGTACTTC.

The chain links TRBV20-1 to TRBJ2-3; 9 bases align to TRBD2. Trimming cost V 6 bases and J 5 bases; bases outside gene matches: 6. Germline CDR1 and CDR2: DFQATT and SNEGSKA (reference sequence). The CDR3 is 13 amino acids. The DNA of the CDR3 is TGCAGTGCCATTAGCGGGAGTAAAGATACGCAGTATTTT. This encodes CSAISGSKDTQYF.

The gene calls are TRBV12-3 or TRBV12-4 and TRBJ1-4; D gene uncertain. The CDR3 spans 11 residues. Trimming took off 8 bases at V and 8 bases at J, with 9 bases between the two ends. The CDR3 sequence: CASGVREKLFF. CDR3 DNA sequence: TGTGCCAGCGGTGTCAGAGAAAAACTGTTTTTT.

There are a few counts of this clonotype. This chain joins TRBV19 and TRBJ2-1; tentatively, D is TRBD1 (6 bases). V was pared by 5 bases and J by 0 bases, with 11 bases between. Germline V gives CDR1 LNHDA, CDR2 SQIVND (reference sequence). The CDR3 spans 15 residues. The CDR3 here is CASSAGVLSYNEQFF. CDR3 nucleotides: TGTGCCAGTAGTGCAGGGGTACTCTCCTACAATGAGCAGTTCTTC.

There are a few counts of this clonotype. This sequence joins TRBV4-1 and TRBJ2-5, with 15 bases aligning to TRBD2. The ends lost 1 base at V and 3 bases at J; junction bases unmatched: 9. The CDR3 is 19 amino acids. Germline loops: CDR1 MGHRA, CDR2 YSYEKL. CDR3 nucleotides: TGCGCCAGCAGCCAAGGCCGACGGGGACTAGCGGGAGGCGAAGAGACCCAGTACTTC. This sequence encodes CASSQGRRGLAGGEETQYF.

The rearrangement uses TRBV7-6 and TRBJ1-4; a possible D gene is TRBD1 (6 bases). The CDR3 contains 13 residues. Germline lookup yields CDR1 SGHVS and CDR2 FNYEAQ. Trimming shortened V by 7 bases and J by 10 bases, and 16 bases separated the two germline ends. The CDR3 reads CASKQGRQGKLFF. The CDR3 region has the DNA TGTGCCAGCAAACAGGGCCGGCAGGGAAAACTGTTTTTT.

V is TRBV20-1 and J is TRBJ2-2, with D maybe TRBD1 (6 bases). CDR3 length: 14 residues. The germline V gene has CDR1 DFQATT and CDR2 SNEGSKA (reference sequence). V lost 5 bases, J lost 1 base, and 11 bases lay in between. The CDR3: CSAAQGMNTGELFF. The CDR3 DNA reads TGCAGTGCTGCACAGGGTATGAACACCGGGGAGCTGTTTTTT.

Only a few counts were recorded for this clonotype. This rearrangement joins TRBV6-5 to TRBJ1-1, with a tentative D call TRBD1 (5 bases). Trimming removed 2 bases at V and 0 bases at J, with 10 bases between. Germline V lookup: CDR1 MNHEY, CDR2 SVGAGI. The CDR3 covers 15 residues. The CDR3 spells CASSYRQGMNTEAFF. The CDR3 DNA sequence: TGTGCCAGCAGTTACCGTCAGGGTATGAACACTGAAGCTTTCTTT.

V gene TRBV6-1 combines with J gene TRBJ2-2; D might be TRBD1 (6 bases). Germline CDR1 reads MNHNS; CDR2 reads SASEGT. There are 14 residues in the CDR3. Trimming left V 10 bases short and J 4 bases short, with 16 bases between. The DNA of the CDR3 is TGTGCCACCGTACAGGGTCCGTTCACCGGGGAGCTGTTTTTT. Amino acids: CATVQGPFTGELFF.

This clonotype was counted between two and nine times. The J gene is TRBJ2-7, the V gene TRBV7-9; D uncertain. Germline CDR1 is SEHNR and CDR2 is FQNEAQ (reference sequence). The CDR3 length is 14 residues. Between the trimmed V and J ends, which lost 4 bases and 2 bases, there was a span of 12 bases. CDR3 bases: TGTGCCAGCAGCTCGCCCGGAGCTGCCTACGAGCAGTACTTC. Translation: CASSSPGAAYEQYF.

This clonotype has just a few counts. The chain carries TRBV27 and TRBJ1-1; no clear D gene. Germline V gene lookup returns CDR1 MNHEY and CDR2 SMNVEV (reference sequence). The CDR3 contains 13 residues. V was clipped by 3 bases and J by 5 bases, with 10 bases between them. The CDR3 DNA reads TGTGCCAGCAGTTTCGGGCGACAAACTGAAGCTTTCTTT. Its protein product is CASSFGRQTEAFF.

This clonotype was picked up many times. This sequence joins TRBV27 and TRBJ2-5, with TRBD2 identical over 9 bases. This CDR3 has 14 amino acids. The germline V gene has CDR1 MNHEY and CDR2 SMNVEV (reference sequence). V was clipped by 8 bases and J by 5 bases; unmatched bases: 9. CDR3 sequence: CASAIAGVGETQYF. The CDR3 bases are TGTGCCAGCGCAATAGCGGGAGTCGGTGAGACCCAGTACTTC.

This clonotype was seen a few times. The CDR3 here is CASRPLYRGNYGYTF. The CDR3, as DNA: TGTGCCAGCAGGCCCCTTTACAGGGGTAACTATGGCTACACCTTC. This chain joins TRBV27 and TRBJ1-2; 7 bases line up with TRBD1. The trim removed 6 bases at V and 1 base at J, leaving 8 bases unmatched. Per germline, CDR1 MNHEY and CDR2 SMNVEV (reference sequence). CDR3 size: 15 residues.

This clonotype was detected a few times. V and J are TRBV18 and TRBJ1-6; D is undetermined. CDR1 KGHSH and CDR2 LQKENI come from the germline V gene. V was trimmed by 1 base and J by 9 bases, leaving 16 bases between them. This CDR3 contains 16 residues. The CDR3 nucleotides read TGTGCCAGCTCACCACGTGTCTCAGACGTTAGTTCACCCCTCCACTTT. This gives the protein CASSPRVSDVSSPLHF.

This clonotype has only a few counts. The J gene is TRBJ1-4, the V gene TRBV10-3; D ambiguous. The CDR3 consists of 14 residues. With 3 bases removed from V and 7 bases from J, the gap between germline ends came to 12 bases. Germline CDR1 ENHRY, CDR2 SYGVKD. CDR3: CAISDPTKGEKLFF. DNA of the CDR3: TGTGCCATCAGTGACCCAACTAAGGGTGAAAAACTGTTTTTT.

A few counts support this clonotype. The chain joins TRBV12-1 to TRBJ2-3; TRBD2, the table's D call, lacks a check against the DNA. TRBV12-1 is labeled a pseudogene. The CDR3 loop spans 20 amino acids. The DNA of the CDR3 is TGTGCCAGCAGCCTCACCCCAGGACTAGCGGGAGCAAGAGGCACAGATACGCAGTATTTT. This encodes CASSLTPGLAGARGTDTQYF.

Only a few counts were recorded for this clonotype. The CDR3 nucleotides are TGTGCCAGCAGCGTAGATGGCGGAGCTAACTATGGCTACACCTTC. It is translated as CASSVDGGANYGYTF. The chain has TRBV9 and TRBJ1-2; D call uncertain. V was cut by 0 bases and J by 0 bases, with 9 bases left in between. The CDR3 loop spans 15 amino acids. CDR1 is SGDLS, CDR2 YYNGEE, per germline. Full variable domain (rest looked up from reference TRBV9 and TRBJ1-2): DSGVTQTPKHLITATGQRVTLRCSPRSGDLSVYWYQQSLDQGLQFLIQYYNGEERAKGNILERFSAQQFPDLHSELNLSSLELGDSALYFCASSVDGGANYGYTFGSGTRLTVV.

This clonotype showed up just a few times. V usage is TRBV20-1 and J usage is TRBJ2-3, with 9 bases identical to TRBD2. Germline V gives CDR1 DFQATT, CDR2 SNEGSKA (reference sequence). With 3 bases clipped from V and 5 bases from J, the junction kept 6 bases outside the gene matches. The CDR3 consists of 14 residues. CDR3 coding DNA: TGCAGTGCTAGTCTAGCGGGATGGCTAGATACGCAGTATTTT. The encoded protein is CSASLAGWLDTQYF.

The chain joins TRBV5-1 to TRBJ2-7; perhaps TRBD1 as D (6 bases). This CDR3 comprises 14 residues. Trimming left V 4 bases short and J 2 bases short, with 13 bases between. Germline values: CDR1 SGHRS, CDR2 YFSETQ. CDR3 loop: CASSRDMGTYEQYF. As DNA, the CDR3 is TGCGCCAGCAGCCGGGACATGGGGACCTACGAGCAGTACTTC.

The V and J genes are TRBV20-1 and TRBJ1-2; 8 nucleotides agree with TRBD1. The V gene's germline CDR1 is DFQATT and CDR2 SNEGSKA (reference sequence). The CDR3 contains 14 residues. The J segment lost 7 bases and the V segment lost 1 base, leaving 8 bases of the junction unmatched. CDR3 in DNA: TGCAGTGCTAGAGGTGGACAGGGTCGGGTTGGCTACACCTTC. Its protein is CSARGGQGRVGYTF.

This chain connects TRBV27 to TRBJ2-7, with D tentatively TRBD2 (6 bases). Germline CDR1 and CDR2: MNHEY and SMNVEV (reference sequence). Trimming shortened V by 5 bases and J by 2 bases, and 16 bases separated the two germline ends. This CDR3 region has 15 residues. CDR3 in amino acids: CASSPRLVGAYEQYF. The DNA of the CDR3 is TGTGCCAGCAGTCCCAGACTAGTTGGCGCCTACGAGCAGTACTTC.

There are a few counts of this clonotype. The rearrangement links TRBV19 to TRBJ1-2; no firm D call. V was cut by 9 bases and J by 7 bases, with 24 bases left in between. CDR1 and CDR2 (germline): LNHDA, SQIVND (reference sequence). The CDR3 covers 15 residues. The CDR3 region is CASRRAPQRDIGYTF. CDR3 nucleotide sequence: TGTGCCAGCCGCCGGGCCCCACAGAGGGATATTGGCTACACCTTC.

This clonotype occurred a few times. The chain joins TRBV3-1 to TRBJ1-1; D is perhaps TRBD1 (5 bases). The germline V gene encodes CDR1 LGHDT and CDR2 YNNKEL (reference sequence). The CDR3 is made up of 15 amino acids. Trimming removed 1 base from V and 1 base from J, with 10 bases in between. CDR3 residues: CASSQAGGGNTEAFF. DNA for the CDR3: TGTGCCAGCAGCCAAGCGGGGGGAGGGAACACTGAAGCTTTCTTT.